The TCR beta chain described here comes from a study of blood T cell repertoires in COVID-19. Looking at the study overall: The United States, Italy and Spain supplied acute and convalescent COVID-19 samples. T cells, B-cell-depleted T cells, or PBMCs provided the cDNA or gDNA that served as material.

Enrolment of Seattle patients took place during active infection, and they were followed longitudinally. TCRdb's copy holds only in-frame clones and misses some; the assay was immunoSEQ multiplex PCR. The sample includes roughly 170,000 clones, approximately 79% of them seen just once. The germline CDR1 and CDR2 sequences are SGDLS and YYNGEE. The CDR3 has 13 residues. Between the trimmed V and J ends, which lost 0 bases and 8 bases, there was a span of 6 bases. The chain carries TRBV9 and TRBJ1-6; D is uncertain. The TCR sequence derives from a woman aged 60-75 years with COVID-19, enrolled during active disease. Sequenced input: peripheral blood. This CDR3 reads CASSVAEDSPLHF. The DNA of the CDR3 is TGTGCCAGCAGCGTAGCTGAGGATTCACCCCTCCACTTT.